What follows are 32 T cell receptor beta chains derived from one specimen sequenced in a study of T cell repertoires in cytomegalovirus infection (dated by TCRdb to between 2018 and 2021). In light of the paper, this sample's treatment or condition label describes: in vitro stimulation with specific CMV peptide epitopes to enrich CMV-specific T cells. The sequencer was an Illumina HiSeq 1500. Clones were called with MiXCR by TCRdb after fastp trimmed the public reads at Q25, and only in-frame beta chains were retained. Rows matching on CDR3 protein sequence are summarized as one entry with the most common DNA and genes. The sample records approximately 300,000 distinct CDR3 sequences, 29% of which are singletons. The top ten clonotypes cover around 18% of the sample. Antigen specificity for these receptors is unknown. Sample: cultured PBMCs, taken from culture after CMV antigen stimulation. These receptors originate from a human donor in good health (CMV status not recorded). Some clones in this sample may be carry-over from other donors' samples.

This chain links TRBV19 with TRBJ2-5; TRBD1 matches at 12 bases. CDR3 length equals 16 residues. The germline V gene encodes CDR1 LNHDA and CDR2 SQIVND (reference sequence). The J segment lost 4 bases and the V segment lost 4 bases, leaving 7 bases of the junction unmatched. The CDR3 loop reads CASSTAGTGGAETQYF. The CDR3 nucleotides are TGTGCCAGTAGTACCGCCGGGACAGGGGGCGCAGAGACCCAGTACTTC.

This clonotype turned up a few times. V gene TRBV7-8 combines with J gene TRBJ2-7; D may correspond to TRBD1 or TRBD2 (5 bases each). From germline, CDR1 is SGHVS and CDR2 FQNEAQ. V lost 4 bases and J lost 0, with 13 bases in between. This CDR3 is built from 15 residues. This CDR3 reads CASSYTGTASYEQYF. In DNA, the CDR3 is TGTGCCAGCAGCTACACCGGGACGGCCTCCTACGAGCAGTACTTC.

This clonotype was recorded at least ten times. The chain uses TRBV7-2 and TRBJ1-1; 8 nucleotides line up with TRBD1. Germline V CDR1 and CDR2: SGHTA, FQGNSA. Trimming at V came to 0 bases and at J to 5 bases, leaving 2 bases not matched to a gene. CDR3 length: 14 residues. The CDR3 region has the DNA TGTGCCAGCAGCTTAGCCAGACAGGGGACTGAAGCTTTCTTT. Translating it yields CASSLARQGTEAFF.

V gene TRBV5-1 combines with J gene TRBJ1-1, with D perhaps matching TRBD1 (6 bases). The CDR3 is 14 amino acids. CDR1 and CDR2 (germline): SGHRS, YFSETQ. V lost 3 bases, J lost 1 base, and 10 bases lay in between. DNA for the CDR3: TGCGCCAGCAGCTCGGGACACCCGAACACTGAAGCTTTCTTT. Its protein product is CASSSGHPNTEAFF.

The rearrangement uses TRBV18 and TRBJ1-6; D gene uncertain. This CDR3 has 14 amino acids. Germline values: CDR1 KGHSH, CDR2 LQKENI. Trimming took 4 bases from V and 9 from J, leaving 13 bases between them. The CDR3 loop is CASSRSEGGSPLHF. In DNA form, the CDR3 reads TGTGCCAGCTCACGCTCGGAAGGCGGTTCACCCCTCCACTTT. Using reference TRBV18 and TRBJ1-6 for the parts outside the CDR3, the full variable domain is NAGVMQNPRHLVRRRGQEARLRCSPMKGHSHVYWYRQLPEEGLKFMVYLQKENIIDESGMPKERFSAEFPKEGPSILRIQQVVRGDSAAYFCASSRSEGGSPLHFGNGTRLTVT.

The CDR3 coding sequence is TGTGCCAGCAGCAAATTCGGGCAGGGCGAAGAGACCCAGTACTTC. Translating gives CASSKFGQGEETQYF. The chain joins TRBV7-6 to TRBJ2-5; D is perhaps TRBD1 (5 bases). This CDR3 comprises 15 residues. The V gene's germline CDR1 is SGHVS and CDR2 FNYEAQ. Trimming removed 5 bases at V and 3 bases at J, with 16 bases between.

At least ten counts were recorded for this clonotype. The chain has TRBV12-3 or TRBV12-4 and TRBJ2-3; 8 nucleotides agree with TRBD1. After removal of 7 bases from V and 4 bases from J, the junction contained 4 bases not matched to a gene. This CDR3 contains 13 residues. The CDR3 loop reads CASMTGEADTQYF. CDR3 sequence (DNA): TGTGCCAGCATGACAGGGGAGGCAGATACGCAGTATTTT.

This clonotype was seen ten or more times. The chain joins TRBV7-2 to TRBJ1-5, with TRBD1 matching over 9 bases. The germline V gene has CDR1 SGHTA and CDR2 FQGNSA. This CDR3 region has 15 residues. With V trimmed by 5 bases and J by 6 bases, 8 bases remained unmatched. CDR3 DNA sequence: TGTGCCAGCAGCCCCACAGGGGGCAACGGTCAGCCCCAGCATTTT. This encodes CASSPTGGNGQPQHF.

The CDR3 region has the DNA TGTGCCAGCAGTTTGGGGACTGGCTTATCCTACGAGCAGTACTTC. Protein sequence: CASSLGTGLSYEQYF. The V and J genes are TRBV6-2 or TRBV6-3 and TRBJ2-7; tentative D call: TRBD2 (6 bases). With 4 bases removed from V and 1 base from J, the gap between germline ends came to 14 bases. From germline, CDR1 is MNHEY and CDR2 SVGEGT. CDR3 length: 15 residues.

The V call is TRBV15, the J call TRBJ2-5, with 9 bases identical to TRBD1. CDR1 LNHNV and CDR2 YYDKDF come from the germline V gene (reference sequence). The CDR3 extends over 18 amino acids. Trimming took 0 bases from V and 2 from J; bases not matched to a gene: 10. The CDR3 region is CATSRDLPDRGGQETQYF. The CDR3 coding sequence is TGTGCCACCAGCAGAGATCTCCCAGACAGGGGGGGGCAAGAGACCCAGTACTTC.

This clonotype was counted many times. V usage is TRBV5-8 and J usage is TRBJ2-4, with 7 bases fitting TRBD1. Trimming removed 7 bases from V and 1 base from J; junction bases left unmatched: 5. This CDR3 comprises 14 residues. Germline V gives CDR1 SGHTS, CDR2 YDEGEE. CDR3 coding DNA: TGTGCCAGCGGTAGGGGGCTTGCCAAAAACATTCAGTACTTC. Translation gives CASGRGLAKNIQYF.

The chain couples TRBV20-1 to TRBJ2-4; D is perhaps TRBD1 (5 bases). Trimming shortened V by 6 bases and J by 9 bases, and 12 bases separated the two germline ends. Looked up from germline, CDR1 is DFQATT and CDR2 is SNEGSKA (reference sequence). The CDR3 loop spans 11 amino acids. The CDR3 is CSAGQGTIQYF. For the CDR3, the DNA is TGCAGTGCAGGGCAGGGTACCATTCAGTACTTC.

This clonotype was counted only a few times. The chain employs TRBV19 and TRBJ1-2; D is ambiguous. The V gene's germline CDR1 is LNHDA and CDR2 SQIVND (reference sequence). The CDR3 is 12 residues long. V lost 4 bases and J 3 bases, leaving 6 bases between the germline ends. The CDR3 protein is CASSNRDYGYTF. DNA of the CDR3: TGTGCCAGTAGTAACAGAGACTATGGCTACACCTTC.

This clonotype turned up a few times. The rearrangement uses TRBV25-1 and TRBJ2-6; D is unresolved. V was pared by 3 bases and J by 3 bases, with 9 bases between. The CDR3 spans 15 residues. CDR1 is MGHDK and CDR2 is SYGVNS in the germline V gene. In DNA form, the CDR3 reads TGTGCCAGCAGTGATGGCGCGTATGGGGCCAACGTCCTGACTTTC. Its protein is CASSDGAYGANVLTF.

The CDR3 bases are TGTGCCAGCTCACCACCGATTCGGGACGACGGAAACACCATATATTTT. It specifies CASSPPIRDDGNTIYF. The chain joins TRBV18 to TRBJ1-3, with D possibly TRBD1 on 5 matching bases. V was clipped by 0 bases and J by 4 bases, with 13 bases between them. Germline CDR1 reads KGHSH; CDR2 reads LQKENI. The CDR3 consists of 16 residues.

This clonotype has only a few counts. The CDR3: CASRPSYRTLTGNSYNEQFF. In nucleotides, the CDR3 is TGTGCATCTAGACCCTCCTATAGGACCCTTACAGGGAACTCCTACAATGAGCAGTTCTTC. The chain links TRBV19 to TRBJ2-1, with D maybe TRBD1 (6 bases). Germline loops: CDR1 LNHDA, CDR2 SQIVND (reference sequence). The CDR3 has 20 amino acids.

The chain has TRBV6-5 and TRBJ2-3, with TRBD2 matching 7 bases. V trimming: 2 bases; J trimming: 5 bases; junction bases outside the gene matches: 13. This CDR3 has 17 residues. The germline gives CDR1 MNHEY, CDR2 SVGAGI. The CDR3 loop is CASSYTPPGTGGDTQYF. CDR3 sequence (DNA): TGTGCCAGCAGTTACACCCCCCCAGGAACGGGAGGAGATACGCAGTATTTT.

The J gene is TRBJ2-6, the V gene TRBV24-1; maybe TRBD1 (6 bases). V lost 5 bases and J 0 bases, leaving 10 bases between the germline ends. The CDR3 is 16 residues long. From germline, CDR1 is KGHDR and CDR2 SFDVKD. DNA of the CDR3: TGTGCCACCAGTGTGGGACACCTCTCTGGGGCCAACGTCCTGACTTTC. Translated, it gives CATSVGHLSGANVLTF.

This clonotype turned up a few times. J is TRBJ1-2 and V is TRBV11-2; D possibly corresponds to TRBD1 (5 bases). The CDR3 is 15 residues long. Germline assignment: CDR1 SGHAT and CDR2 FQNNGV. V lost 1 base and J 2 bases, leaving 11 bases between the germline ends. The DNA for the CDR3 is TGTGCCAGCAGCTTAGGTCCCAGGGCGAACTATGGCTACACCTTC. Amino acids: CASSLGPRANYGYTF. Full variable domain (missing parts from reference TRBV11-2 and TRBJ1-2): EAGVAQSPRYKIIEKRQSVAFWCNPISGHATLYWYQQILGQGPKLLIQFQNNGVVDDSQLPKDRFSAERLKGVDSTLKIQPAKLEDSAVYLCASSLGPRANYGYTFGSGTRLTVV.

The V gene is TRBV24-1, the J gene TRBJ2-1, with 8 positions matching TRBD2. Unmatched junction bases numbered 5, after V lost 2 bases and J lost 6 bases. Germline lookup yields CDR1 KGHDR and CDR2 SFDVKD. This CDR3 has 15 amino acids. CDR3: CATSDSGLASNEQFF. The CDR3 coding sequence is TGTGCCACCAGTGATTCTGGACTAGCTTCCAATGAGCAGTTCTTC.

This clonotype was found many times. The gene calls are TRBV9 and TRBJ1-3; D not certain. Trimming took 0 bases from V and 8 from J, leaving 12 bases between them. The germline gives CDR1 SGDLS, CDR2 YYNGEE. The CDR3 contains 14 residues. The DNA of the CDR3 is TGTGCCAGCAGCGTAGGGTCTCCCGGACACACCATATATTTT. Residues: CASSVGSPGHTIYF.

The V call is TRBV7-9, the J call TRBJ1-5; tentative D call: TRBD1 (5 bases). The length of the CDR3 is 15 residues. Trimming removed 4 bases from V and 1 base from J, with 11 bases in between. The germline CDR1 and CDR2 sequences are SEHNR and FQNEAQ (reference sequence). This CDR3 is CASSWGDVSNQPQHF. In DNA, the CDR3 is TGTGCCAGCAGCTGGGGGGACGTAAGCAATCAGCCCCAGCATTTT.

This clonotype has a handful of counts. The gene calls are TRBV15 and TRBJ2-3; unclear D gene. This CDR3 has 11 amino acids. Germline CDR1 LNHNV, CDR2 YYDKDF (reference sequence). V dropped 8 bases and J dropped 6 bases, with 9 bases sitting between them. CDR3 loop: CATRTMDTQYF. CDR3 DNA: TGTGCCACCCGGACCATGGATACGCAGTATTTT.

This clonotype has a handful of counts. The CDR3 sequence is CASSQAGASSGANVLTF. Written as DNA, the CDR3 is TGTGCCAGCAGCCAAGCCGGGGCTAGCTCTGGGGCCAACGTCCTGACTTTC. The rearrangement joins TRBV4-2 to TRBJ2-6; D tentatively reads TRBD1 or TRBD2 (5 bases each). The CDR3 covers 17 residues. Looked up from germline, CDR1 is LGHNA and CDR2 is YNFKEQ. V lost 1 base, J lost 0 bases, and 10 bases lay in between.

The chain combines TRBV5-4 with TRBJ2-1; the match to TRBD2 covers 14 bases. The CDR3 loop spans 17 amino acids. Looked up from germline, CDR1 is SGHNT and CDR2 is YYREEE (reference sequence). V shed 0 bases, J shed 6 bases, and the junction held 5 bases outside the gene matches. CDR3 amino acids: CASSLGGLAGDVNEQFF. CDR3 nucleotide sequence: TGTGCCAGCAGCTTGGGGGGACTAGCGGGAGATGTCAATGAGCAGTTCTTC.

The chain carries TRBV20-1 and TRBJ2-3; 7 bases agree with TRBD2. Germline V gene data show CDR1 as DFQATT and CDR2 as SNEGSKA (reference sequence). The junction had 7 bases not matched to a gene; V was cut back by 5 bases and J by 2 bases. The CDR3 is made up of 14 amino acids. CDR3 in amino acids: CSAASGSFTDTQYF. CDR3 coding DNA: TGCAGTGCTGCTAGCGGAAGTTTCACAGATACGCAGTATTTT.

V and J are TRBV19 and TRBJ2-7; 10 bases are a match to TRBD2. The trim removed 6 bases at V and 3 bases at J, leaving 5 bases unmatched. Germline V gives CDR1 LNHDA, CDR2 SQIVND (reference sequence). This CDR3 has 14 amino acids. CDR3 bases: TGTGCCAGTAGCCTAGCGGGGGCCAACTACGAGCAGTACTTC. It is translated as CASSLAGANYEQYF.

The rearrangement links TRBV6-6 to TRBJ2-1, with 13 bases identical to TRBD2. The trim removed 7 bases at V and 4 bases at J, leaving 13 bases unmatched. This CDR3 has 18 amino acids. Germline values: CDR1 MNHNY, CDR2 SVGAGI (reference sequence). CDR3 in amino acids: CASTGTSGVRGGYNEQFF. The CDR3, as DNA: TGTGCCAGCACCGGGACTAGCGGGGTCCGAGGGGGTTACAATGAGCAGTTCTTC.

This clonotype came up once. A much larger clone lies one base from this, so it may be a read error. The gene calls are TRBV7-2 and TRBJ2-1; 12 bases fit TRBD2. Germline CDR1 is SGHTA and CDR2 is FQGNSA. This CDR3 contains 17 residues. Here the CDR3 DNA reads TGTGGCAGCAGCGCCAACCCTAGCGGGGGGGTCTACAATGAGCAGTTCTTC. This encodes CGSSANPSGGVYNEQFF. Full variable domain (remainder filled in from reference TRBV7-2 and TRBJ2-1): GAGVSQSPSNKVTEKGKDVELRCDPISGHTALYWYRQSLGQGLEFLIYFQGNSAPDKSGLPSDRFSAERTGGSVSTLTIQRTQQEDSAVYLCGSSANPSGGVYNEQFFGPGTRLTVL.

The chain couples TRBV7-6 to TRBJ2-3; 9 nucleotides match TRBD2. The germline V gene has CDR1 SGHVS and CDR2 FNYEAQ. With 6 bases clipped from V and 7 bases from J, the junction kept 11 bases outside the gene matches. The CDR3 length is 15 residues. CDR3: CASSYGGSGRNTQYF. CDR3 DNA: TGTGCCAGCAGTTACGGTGGTAGCGGGAGAAATACGCAGTATTTT. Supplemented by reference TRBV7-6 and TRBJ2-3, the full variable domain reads GAGVSQSPRYKVTKRGQDVALRCDPISGHVSLYWYRQALGQGPEFLTYFNYEAQQDKSGLPNDRFSAERPEGSISTLTIQRTEQRDSAMYRCASSYGGSGRNTQYFGPGTRLTVL.

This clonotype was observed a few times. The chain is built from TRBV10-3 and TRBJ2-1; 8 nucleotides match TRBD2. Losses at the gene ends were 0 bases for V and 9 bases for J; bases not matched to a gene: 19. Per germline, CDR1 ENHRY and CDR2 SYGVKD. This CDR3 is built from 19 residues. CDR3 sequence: CAISESKVPREGPTGEQFF. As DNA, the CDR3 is TGTGCCATCAGTGAGTCTAAGGTCCCCCGGGAGGGGCCTACGGGTGAGCAGTTCTTC.

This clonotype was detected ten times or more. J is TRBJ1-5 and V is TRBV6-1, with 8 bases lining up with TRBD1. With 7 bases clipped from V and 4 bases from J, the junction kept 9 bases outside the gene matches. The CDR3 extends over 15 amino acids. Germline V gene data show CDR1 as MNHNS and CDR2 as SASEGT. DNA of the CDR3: TGTGCCAGCATCCTAGACAGGGGCCGGAATCAGCCCCAGCATTTT. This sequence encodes CASILDRGRNQPQHF.